This TCR beta chain stems from a study of blood T cell repertoires in COVID-19. Study-wide background: Samples representing acute and convalescent COVID-19 were sourced from the United States, Italy and Spain. T cells, B-cell-depleted T cells, or PBMCs provided the cDNA or gDNA that served as material.

Original methodology: Amplification of reference gene primers was used by the study to estimate nucleated cell counts. Some clones are missing from TCRdb's copy, which holds only in-frame ones; the method was immunoSEQ multiplex PCR. Clone size and the V and J calls come from that table; the DNA yielded D and trimming. This table has about 300,000 clones, approximately 84% appearing once. Seattle patients were enrolled during active infection and followed longitudinally. The sequenced sample was peripheral blood. This TCR was recovered from a human donor with COVID-19, enrolled during active disease. The donor label of this sample is uncertain.

CDR3: CASSSRGGETQYF. The CDR3, as DNA: TGTGCCAGCAGTTCCCGCGGGGGGGAGACCCAGTACTTC. V is TRBV13 and J is TRBJ2-5; 8 nucleotides align to TRBD2. The V segment lost 6 bases and the J segment 5 bases; nucleotides outside the gene matches: 5. CDR1 is PRHDT and CDR2 is FYEKMQ in the germline V gene (reference sequence). This CDR3 contains 13 residues.